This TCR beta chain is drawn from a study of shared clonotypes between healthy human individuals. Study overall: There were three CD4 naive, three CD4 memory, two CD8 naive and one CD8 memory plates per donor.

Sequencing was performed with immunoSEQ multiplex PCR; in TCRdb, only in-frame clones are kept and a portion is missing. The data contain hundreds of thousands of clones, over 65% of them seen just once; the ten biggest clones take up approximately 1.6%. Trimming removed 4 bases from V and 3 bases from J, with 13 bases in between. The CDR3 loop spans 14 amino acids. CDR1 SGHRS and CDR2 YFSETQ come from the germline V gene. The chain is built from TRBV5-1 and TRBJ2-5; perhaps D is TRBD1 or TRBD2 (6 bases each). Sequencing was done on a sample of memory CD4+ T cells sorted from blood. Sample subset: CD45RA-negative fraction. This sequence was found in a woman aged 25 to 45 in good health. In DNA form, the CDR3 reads TGCGCCAGCAGCGCGGGGACACCAGAAGAGACCCAGTACTTC. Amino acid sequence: CASSAGTPEETQYF.